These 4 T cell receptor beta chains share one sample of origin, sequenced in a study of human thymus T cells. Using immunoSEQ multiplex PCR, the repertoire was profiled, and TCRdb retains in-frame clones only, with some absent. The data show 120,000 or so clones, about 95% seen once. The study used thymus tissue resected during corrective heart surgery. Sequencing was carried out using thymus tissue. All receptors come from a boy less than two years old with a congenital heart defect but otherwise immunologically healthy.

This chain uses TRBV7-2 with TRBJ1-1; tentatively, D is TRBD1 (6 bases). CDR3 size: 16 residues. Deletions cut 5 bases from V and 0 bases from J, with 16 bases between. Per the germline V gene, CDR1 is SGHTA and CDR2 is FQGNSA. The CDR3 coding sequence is TGTGCCAGCAGCCCGCCGACAGGAACTATGAACACTGAAGCTTTCTTT. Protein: CASSPPTGTMNTEAFF.

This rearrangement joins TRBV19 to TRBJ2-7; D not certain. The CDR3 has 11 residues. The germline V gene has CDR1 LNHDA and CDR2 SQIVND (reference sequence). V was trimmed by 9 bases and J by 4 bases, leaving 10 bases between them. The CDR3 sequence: CASSHRYEQYF. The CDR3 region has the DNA TGTGCCAGCAGTCATCGTTACGAGCAGTACTTC.

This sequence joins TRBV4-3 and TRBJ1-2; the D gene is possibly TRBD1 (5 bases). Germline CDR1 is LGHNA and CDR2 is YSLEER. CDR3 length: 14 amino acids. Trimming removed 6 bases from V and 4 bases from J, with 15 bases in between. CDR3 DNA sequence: TGCGCCAGCAGGCCTCGGGGGGAAGGCTATGGCTACACCTTC. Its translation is CASRPRGEGYGYTF.

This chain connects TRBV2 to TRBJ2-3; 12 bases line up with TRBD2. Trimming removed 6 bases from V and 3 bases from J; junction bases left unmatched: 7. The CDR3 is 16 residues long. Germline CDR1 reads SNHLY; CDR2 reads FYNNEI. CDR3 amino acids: CASSPRTSGETDTQYF. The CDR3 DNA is TGTGCCAGCAGCCCCAGGACTAGCGGGGAGACAGATACGCAGTATTTT.